These 8 T cell receptor beta chains came from one sample sequenced in a study of OX40 agonist ivuxolimab in advanced cancers. TCRdb keeps only in-frame clones here, not all; method: immunoSEQ multiplex PCR. The sample contains some 44,000 clones, around 80% of which appear only once. Sequenced here: CD4+ or CD8+ T cells sorted from blood, sampled in a trial of the OX40 agonist ivuxolimab. The receptors were gathered from an adult with an advanced solid tumor such as melanoma, head and neck, liver or kidney cancer.

This chain joins TRBV12-1 and TRBJ2-2. TRBV12-1 is designated a pseudogene. The CDR3 runs to 15 residues. The CDR3 DNA follows: TGTGCCCTACCTAGAGAGGGGCGGCGCACCGGGGAGCTGTTTTTT. It codes for CALPREGRRTGELFF.

The V gene is TRBV28, the J gene TRBJ2-5; 7 bases fit TRBD1. CDR1 is MDHEN and CDR2 is SYDVKM in the germline V gene. The CDR3 runs to 13 residues. Germline trimming cut 6 bases from V and 5 bases from J; bases unmatched to any gene: 6. CDR3 DNA sequence: TGTGCCAGCAGCACAGGGGCGTGGGAGACCCAGTACTTC. Encoded protein: CASSTGAWETQYF.

The rearrangement links TRBV9 to TRBJ1-1; tentatively, D is TRBD1 (6 bases). The CDR3 length is 17 residues. Trimming stripped 3 bases from V and 3 bases from J, with 21 bases between. Germline lookup yields CDR1 SGDLS and CDR2 YYNGEE. The CDR3, as DNA: TGTGCCAGCAGCGCCCGCTCGAACAGGGTTTTGGACACTGAAGCTTTCTTT. Protein sequence: CASSARSNRVLDTEAFF.

V usage is TRBV5-6 and J usage is TRBJ1-4, with D perhaps matching TRBD1 (6 bases). The V end lost 3 bases, the J end lost 8 bases, and 20 bases lay between the germline ends. The length of the CDR3 is 16 residues. Germline V gene lookup returns CDR1 SGHDT and CDR2 YYEEEE. This chain's CDR3 is CASSSSATGLKEKLFF. CDR3 in DNA: TGTGCCAGCAGCTCTTCGGCAACAGGGCTGAAGGAAAAACTGTTTTTT. Combining the CDR3 with reference TRBV5-6 and TRBJ1-4 gives the whole variable domain DAGVTQSPTHLIKTRGQQVTLRCSPKSGHDTVSWYQQALGQGPQFIFQYYEEEERQRGNFPDRFSGHQFPNYSSELNVNALLLGDSALYLCASSSSATGLKEKLFFGSGTQLSVL.

This chain links TRBV28 with TRBJ1-2; possibly TRBD1 for D (5 bases). Germline V gene data show CDR1 as MDHEN and CDR2 as SYDVKM. Trimming cost V 7 bases and J 7 bases, with 16 bases left between them. This CDR3 contains 13 residues. Here the CDR3 reads CASIDSPVSGYTF. CDR3 coding DNA: TGTGCCAGCATCGACAGCCCCGTGAGTGGCTACACCTTC.

This sequence joins TRBV5-1 and TRBJ2-5; 10 positions agree with TRBD1. Germline loops: CDR1 SGHRS, CDR2 YFSETQ. This CDR3 is built from 15 residues. V shed 0 bases, J shed 4 bases, and the junction held 3 bases outside the gene matches. The DNA for the CDR3 is TGCGCCAGCAGCTTGGCAGACAGGGGGCGAGAGACCCAGTACTTC. Its translation is CASSLADRGRETQYF.

This rearrangement joins TRBV4-1 to TRBJ2-5; TRBD1 aligns across 12 bases. Per the germline V gene, CDR1 is MGHRA and CDR2 is YSYEKL. V trimming: 0 bases; J trimming: 4 bases; junction bases outside the gene matches: 9. CDR3 length: 18 amino acids. CDR3 sequence: CASSQEVSGTGGLETQYF. The CDR3 coding sequence is TGCGCCAGCAGCCAAGAAGTATCGGGGACAGGGGGCTTAGAGACCCAGTACTTC.

Note on this clone: Other DNA variants within this sample encode the same CDR3. The chain combines TRBV6-5 with TRBJ2-7, with D possibly being TRBD2 (6 bases). The CDR3 totals 13 residues. The V gene lost 6 bases and the J gene lost 4 bases, with 13 bases spanning the gap. Germline values: CDR1 MNHEY, CDR2 SVGAGI. The CDR3 loop is CASRRDPRYEQYF. CDR3 DNA sequence: TGTGCCAGCAGGCGGGACCCTAGGTACGAGCAGTACTTC.